The 5 T cell receptor beta chains presented below share a single source sample, sequenced in a study of T cell responses to AZD1222 COVID-19 vaccine. Clones were sequenced by immunoSEQ multiplex PCR, and TCRdb holds only the in-frame ones, with some missing. The sample yields fewer than 85,000 clones, about 80% seen once. Sample: peripheral blood, taken 28 days after the second AZD1222 dose. Every receptor here comes from an adult who received the AZD1222 COVID-19 vaccine.

J is TRBJ1-6 and V is TRBV10-3, with D perhaps TRBD1 (6 bases). Germline V gives CDR1 ENHRY, CDR2 SYGVKD. Deletions cut 5 bases from V and 7 bases from J, with 18 bases between. The CDR3 has 16 amino acids. The CDR3 loop is CAISSLQGFRNSPLHF. In DNA, the CDR3 is TGTGCCATCAGTTCCCTTCAGGGGTTTAGAAATTCACCCCTCCACTTT.

The chain employs TRBV30 and TRBJ1-6, with unresolved D. V dropped 4 bases and J dropped 5 bases, with 12 bases sitting between them. This CDR3 is built from 14 residues. Germline V gene data show CDR1 as GTSNPN and CDR2 as SVGIG (reference sequence). The CDR3 region is CAWNGELNNSPLHF. CDR3 DNA sequence: TGTGCCTGGAACGGCGAACTAAATAATTCACCCCTCCACTTT.

This clone turned up a few times. CDR3 in amino acids: CASSDPGQGNSPLHF. The CDR3 region has the DNA TGTGCCAGCAGTGACCCGGGACAGGGCAATTCACCCCTCCACTTT. This rearrangement joins TRBV6-1 to TRBJ1-6; 9 bases fit TRBD1. Germline trimming cut 3 bases from V and 7 bases from J; bases unmatched to any gene: 4. The CDR3 has 15 residues. The germline CDR1 and CDR2 sequences are MNHNS and SASEGT.

The J gene is TRBJ1-1, the V gene TRBV29-1, with unresolved D. CDR3 length equals 13 residues. V gave up 2 bases and J gave up 0 bases, with 7 bases separating them. Per the germline V gene, CDR1 is SQVTM and CDR2 is ANQGSEA. The CDR3 sequence is CSVERAMNTEAFF. CDR3 DNA sequence: TGCAGCGTTGAAAGGGCCATGAACACTGAAGCTTTCTTT.

V gene TRBV18 combines with J gene TRBJ2-1; 11 nucleotides match TRBD2. V lost 2 bases, J lost 8 bases, and 8 bases stayed unmatched. Germline CDR1 and CDR2: KGHSH and LQKENI. The CDR3 runs 16 residues. CDR3 sequence (DNA): TGTGCCAGCTCACCAATGGCGGTAGCGGGAGGGTATGAGCAGTTCTTC. It specifies CASSPMAVAGGYEQFF.